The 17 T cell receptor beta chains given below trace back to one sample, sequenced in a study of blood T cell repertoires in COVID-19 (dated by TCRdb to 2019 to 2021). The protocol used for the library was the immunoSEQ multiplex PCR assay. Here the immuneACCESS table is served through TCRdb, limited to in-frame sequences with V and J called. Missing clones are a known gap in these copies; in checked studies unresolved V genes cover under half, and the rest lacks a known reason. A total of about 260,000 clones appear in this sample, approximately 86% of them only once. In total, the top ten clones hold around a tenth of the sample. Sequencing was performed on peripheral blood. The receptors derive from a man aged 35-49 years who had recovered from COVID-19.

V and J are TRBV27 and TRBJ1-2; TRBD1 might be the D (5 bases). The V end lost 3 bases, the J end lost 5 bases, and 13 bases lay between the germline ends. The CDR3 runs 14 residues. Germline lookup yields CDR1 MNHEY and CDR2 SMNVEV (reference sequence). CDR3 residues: CASSLGPDRYGYTF. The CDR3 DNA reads TGTGCCAGCAGTTTGGGGCCGGACCGTTATGGCTACACCTTC.

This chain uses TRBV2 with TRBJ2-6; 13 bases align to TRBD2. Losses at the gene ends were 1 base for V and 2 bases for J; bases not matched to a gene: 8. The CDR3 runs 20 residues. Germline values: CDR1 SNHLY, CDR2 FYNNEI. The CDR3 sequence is CASSEGRLAGGRAGANVLTF. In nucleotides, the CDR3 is TGTGCCAGCAGTGAAGGACGACTAGCGGGGGGCCGCGCTGGGGCCAACGTCCTGACTTTC.

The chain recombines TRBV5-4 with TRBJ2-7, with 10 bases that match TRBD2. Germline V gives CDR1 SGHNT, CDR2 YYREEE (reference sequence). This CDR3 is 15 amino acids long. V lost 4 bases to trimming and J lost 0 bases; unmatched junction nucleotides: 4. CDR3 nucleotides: TGTGCCAGCAGCCTAGCGGGAGTTTACTCCTACGAGCAGTACTTC. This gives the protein CASSLAGVYSYEQYF.

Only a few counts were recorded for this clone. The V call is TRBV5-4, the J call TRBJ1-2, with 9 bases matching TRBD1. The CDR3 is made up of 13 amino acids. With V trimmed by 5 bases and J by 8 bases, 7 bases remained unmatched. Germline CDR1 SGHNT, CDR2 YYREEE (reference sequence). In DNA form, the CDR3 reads TGTGCCAGCAGTCGACGGGACAGGGTCGGCTACACCTTC. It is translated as CASSRRDRVGYTF.

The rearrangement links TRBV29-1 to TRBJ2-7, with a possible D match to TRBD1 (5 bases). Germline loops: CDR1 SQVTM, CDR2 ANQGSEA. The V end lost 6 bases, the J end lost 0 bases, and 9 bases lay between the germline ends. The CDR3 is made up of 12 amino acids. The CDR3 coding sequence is TGCAGCGTCCACGACAGCTCCTACGAGCAGTACTTC. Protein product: CSVHDSSYEQYF.

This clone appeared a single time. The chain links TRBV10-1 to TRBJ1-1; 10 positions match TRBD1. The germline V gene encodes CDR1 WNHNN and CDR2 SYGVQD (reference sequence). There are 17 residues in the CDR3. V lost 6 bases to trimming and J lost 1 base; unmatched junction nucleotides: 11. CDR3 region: CASSAGTGVFGNTEAFF. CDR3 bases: TGCGCCAGCAGCGCCGGGACAGGGGTCTTCGGGAACACTGAAGCTTTCTTT.

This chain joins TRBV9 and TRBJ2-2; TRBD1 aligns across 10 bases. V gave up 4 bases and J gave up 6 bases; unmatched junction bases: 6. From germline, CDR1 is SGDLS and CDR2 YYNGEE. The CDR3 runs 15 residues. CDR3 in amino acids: CASSTGTGAAGELFF. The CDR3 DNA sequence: TGTGCCAGCAGCACAGGGACAGGGGCGGCCGGGGAGCTGTTTTTT.

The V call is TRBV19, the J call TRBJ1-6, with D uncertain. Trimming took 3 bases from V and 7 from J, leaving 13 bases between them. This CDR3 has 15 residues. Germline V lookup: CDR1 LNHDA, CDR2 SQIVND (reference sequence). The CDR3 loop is CASSISGYSNSPLHF. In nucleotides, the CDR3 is TGTGCCAGTAGTATTTCGGGATACAGCAATTCACCCCTCCACTTT.

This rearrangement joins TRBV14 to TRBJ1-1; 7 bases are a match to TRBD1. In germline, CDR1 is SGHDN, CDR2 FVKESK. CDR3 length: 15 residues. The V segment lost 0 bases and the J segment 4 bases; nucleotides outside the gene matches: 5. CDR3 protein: CASSQDMTGITEAFF. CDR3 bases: TGTGCCAGCAGCCAAGATATGACAGGGATCACTGAAGCTTTCTTT.

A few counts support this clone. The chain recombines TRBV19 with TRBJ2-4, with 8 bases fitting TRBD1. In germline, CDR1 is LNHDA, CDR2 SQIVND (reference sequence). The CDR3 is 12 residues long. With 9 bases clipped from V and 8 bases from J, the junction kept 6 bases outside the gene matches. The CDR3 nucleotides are TGTGCCAGCGGACAGGGATCACACATTCAGTACTTC. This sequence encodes CASGQGSHIQYF. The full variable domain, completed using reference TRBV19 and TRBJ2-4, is DGGITQSPKYLFRKEGQNVTLSCEQNLNHDAMYWYRQDPGQGLRLIYYSQIVNDFQKGDIAEGYSVSREKKESFPLTVTSAQKNPTAFYLCASGQGSHIQYFGAGTRLSVL.

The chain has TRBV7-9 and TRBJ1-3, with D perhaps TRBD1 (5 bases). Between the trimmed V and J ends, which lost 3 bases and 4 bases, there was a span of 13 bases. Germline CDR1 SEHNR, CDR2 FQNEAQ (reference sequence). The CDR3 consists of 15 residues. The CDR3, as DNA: TGTGCCAGCAGCTTCCGTAGGGGCTCGGGAAACACCATATATTTT. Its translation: CASSFRRGSGNTIYF.

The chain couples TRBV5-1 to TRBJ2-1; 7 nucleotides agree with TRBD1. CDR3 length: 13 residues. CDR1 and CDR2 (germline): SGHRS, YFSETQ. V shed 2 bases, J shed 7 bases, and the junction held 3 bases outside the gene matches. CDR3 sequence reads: CASSFRGQNEQFF. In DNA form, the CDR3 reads TGCGCCAGCAGCTTCAGGGGACAGAATGAGCAGTTCTTC.

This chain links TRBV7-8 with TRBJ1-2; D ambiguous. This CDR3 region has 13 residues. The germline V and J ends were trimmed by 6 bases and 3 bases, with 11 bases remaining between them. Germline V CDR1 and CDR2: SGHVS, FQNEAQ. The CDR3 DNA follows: TGTGCCAGCAGAAAGGAGGGAGACTATGGCTACACCTTC. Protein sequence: CASRKEGDYGYTF.

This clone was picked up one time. Written as DNA, the CDR3 is TGTGCCAGCAGCCACCAGGGGGACGACAACAATGAGCAGTTCTTC. This translates into CASSHQGDDNNEQFF. This sequence joins TRBV3-1 (or the pseudogene TRBV3-2) and TRBJ2-1; 7 bases line up with TRBD1. The junction had 7 bases not matched to a gene; V was cut back by 3 bases and J by 5 bases. Per germline, CDR1 LGHDT and CDR2 YNNKEL (reference sequence). The CDR3 is made up of 15 amino acids.

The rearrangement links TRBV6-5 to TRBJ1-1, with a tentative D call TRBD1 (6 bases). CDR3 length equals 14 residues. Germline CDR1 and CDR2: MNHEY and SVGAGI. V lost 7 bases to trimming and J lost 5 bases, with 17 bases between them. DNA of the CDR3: TGTGCCAGCATGGGGGCTGGGGTGTGGACTGAAGCTTTCTTT. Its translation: CASMGAGVWTEAFF.

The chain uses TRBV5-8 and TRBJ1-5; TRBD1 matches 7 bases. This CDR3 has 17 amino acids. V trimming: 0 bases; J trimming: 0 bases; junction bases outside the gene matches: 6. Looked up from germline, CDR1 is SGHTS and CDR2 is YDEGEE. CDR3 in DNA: TGTGCCAGCAGCTTGGACAGGGGCCTATATAGCAATCAGCCCCAGCATTTT. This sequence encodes CASSLDRGLYSNQPQHF.

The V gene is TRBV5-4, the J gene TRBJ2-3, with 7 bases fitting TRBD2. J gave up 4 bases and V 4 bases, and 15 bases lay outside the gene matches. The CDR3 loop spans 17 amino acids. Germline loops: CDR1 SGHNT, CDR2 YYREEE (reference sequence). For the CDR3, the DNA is TGTGCCAGCAGCCCCAATCCGGGGACTACCGCGGCAGATACGCAGTATTTT. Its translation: CASSPNPGTTAADTQYF.